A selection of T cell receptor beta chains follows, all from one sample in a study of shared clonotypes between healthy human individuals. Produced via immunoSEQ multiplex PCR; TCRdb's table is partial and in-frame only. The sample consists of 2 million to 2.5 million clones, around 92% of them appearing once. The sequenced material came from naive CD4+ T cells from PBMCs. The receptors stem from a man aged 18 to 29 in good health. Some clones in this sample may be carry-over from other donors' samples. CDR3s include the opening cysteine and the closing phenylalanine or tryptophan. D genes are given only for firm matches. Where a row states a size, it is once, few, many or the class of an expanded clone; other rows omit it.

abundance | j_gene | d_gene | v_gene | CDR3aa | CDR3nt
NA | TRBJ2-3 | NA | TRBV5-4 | CASSFRDGGTDTQYF | TGTGCCAGCAGCTTCCGGGACGGGGGCACAGATACGCAGTATTTT
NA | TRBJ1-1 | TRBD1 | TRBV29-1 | CSVAGTGGENTEAFF | TGCAGCGTCGCTGGGACAGGGGGCGAAAACACTGAAGCTTTCTTT
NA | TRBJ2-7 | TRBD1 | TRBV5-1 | CASSRTGSYEQYF | TGCGCCAGCTCGCGGACAGGATCCTACGAGCAGTACTTC
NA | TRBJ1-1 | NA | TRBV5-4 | CASSSHRDNTEAFF | TGTGCCAGCAGCTCGCACAGGGATAACACTGAAGCTTTCTTT
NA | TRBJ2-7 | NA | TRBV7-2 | CASSSVQGSPYEQYF | TGTGCCAGCAGCTCGGTCCAGGGGTCCCCCTACGAGCAGTACTTC
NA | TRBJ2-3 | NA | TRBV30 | CAWSVGVGLDTQYF | TGTGCCTGGAGTGTAGGGGTGGGGTTAGATACGCAGTATTTT
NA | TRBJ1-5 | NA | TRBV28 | CASTSGDQPQHF | TGTGCCAGCACCTCCGGGGATCAGCCCCAGCATTTT
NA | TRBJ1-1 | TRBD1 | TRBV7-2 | CASSPRDRGQVEAFF | TGTGCCAGCAGCCCTAGGGACAGGGGGCAGGTTGAAGCTTTCTTT
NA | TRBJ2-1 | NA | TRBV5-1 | CASSLVTTAYNEQFF | TGCGCCAGCAGCTTGGTAACTACAGCCTACAATGAGCAGTTCTTC
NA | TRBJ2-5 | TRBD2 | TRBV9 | CASSAGTSGRGGQETQYF | TGTGCCAGCAGCGCCGGGACTAGCGGGAGGGGAGGGCAGGAGACCCAGTACTTC
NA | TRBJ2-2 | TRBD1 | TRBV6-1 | CASSQDRGGGTGELFF | TGTGCCAGCAGTCAAGACAGGGGTGGAGGAACCGGGGAGCTGTTTTTT
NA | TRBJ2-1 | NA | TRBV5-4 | CASSLDPTTDNEQFF | TGTGCCAGCAGCTTGGACCCTACAACGGACAATGAGCAGTTCTTC
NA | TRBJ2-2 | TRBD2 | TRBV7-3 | CASSHNSGRRELFF | TGTGCCAGCAGCCATAACAGCGGGAGACGGGAGCTGTTTTTT
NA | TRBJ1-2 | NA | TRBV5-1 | CASSLYDPGERGYTF | TGCGCCAGCAGCCTTTACGACCCGGGCGAGAGAGGCTACACCTTC
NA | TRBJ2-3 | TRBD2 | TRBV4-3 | CASSQDRLAGSTDTQYF | TGCGCCAGCAGCCAAGATAGACTAGCGGGAAGCACAGATACGCAGTATTTT
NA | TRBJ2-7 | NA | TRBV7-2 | CASSPRGTYAYEQYF | TGTGCCAGCAGCCCTAGAGGGACGTATGCCTACGAGCAGTACTTC
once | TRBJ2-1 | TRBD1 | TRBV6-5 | CASSPYPGQSKQFF | TGTGCCAGCAGCCCATACCCGGGACAGTCAAAGCAGTTCTTC
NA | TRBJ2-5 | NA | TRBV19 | CASSMGDRETQYF | TGTGCCAGTAGTATGGGCGACCGAGAGACCCAGTACTTC
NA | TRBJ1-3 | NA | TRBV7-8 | CASSAAGVKGNTIYF | TGTGCCAGCAGCGCTGCGGGGGTCAAAGGAAACACCATATATTTT
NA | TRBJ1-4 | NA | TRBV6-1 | CASRLDSTRREKLFF | TGTGCCAGCAGATTAGACAGCACCCGACGGGAAAAACTGTTTTTT
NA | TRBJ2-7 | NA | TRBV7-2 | CASSTPGWFEQYF | TGTGCCAGCAGCACACCGGGGTGGTTCGAGCAGTACTTC
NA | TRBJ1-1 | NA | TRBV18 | CASSPRSGTRLTNTEAFF | TGTGCCAGCTCACCCAGATCCGGTACGCGGCTAACTAACACTGAAGCTTTCTTT
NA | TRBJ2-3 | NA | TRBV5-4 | CASSPRDSRITDTQYF | TGTGCCAGCAGCCCCCGGGACTCCCGAATCACAGATACGCAGTATTTT
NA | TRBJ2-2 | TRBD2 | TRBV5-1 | CASNTHSSGSLSGPGELFF | TGCGCCAGCAACACCCACTCTAGCGGGAGTCTGTCCGGCCCCGGGGAGCTGTTTTTT
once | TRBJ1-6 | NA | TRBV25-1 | CASSEYEGAPLHF | TGTGCCAGCAGTGAATATGAGGGGGCACCCCTCCACTTT
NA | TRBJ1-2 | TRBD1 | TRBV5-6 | CASSKLDRVGASGYTF | TGTGCCAGCAGCAAACTCGACAGGGTGGGTGCTTCTGGCTACACCTTC
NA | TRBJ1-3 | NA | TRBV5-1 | CASSLAPGLRNTIYF | TGCGCCAGCAGCTTGGCCCCGGGGCTGAGAAACACCATATATTTT
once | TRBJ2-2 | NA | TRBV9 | CASSVAAQGTGELFF | TGTGCCAGCAGCGTAGCGGCCCAGGGGACCGGGGAGCTGTTTTTT
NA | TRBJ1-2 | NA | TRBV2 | CASSEAVGTYGYTF | TGTGCCAGCAGTGAAGCGGTGGGTACCTATGGCTACACCTTC
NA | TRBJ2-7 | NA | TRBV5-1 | CASSLDGWVEQYF | TGCGCCAGCAGCTTGGACGGCTGGGTTGAGCAGTACTTC
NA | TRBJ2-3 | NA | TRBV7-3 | CASSFLLTDTQYF | TGTGCCAGCAGCTTCTTACTCACAGATACGCAGTATTTT
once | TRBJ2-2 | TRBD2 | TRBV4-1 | CASSQDQSGVTGELFF | TGCGCCAGCAGCCAAGATCAGAGCGGGGTCACCGGGGAGCTGTTTTTT
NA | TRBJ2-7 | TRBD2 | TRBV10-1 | CASSDPGRSSYEQYF | TGCGCCAGCAGTGACCCCGGGAGGAGCTCCTACGAGCAGTACTTC
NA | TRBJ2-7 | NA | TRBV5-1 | CASSSDSYEQYF | TGCGCCAGCAGCTCGGACTCCTACGAGCAGTACTTC
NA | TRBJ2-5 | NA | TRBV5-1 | CASSLAQSGETQYF | TGCGCCAGCAGCTTGGCCCAGTCCGGCGAGACCCAGTACTTC
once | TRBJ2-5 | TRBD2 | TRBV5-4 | CASRLTSGSFQETQYF | TGTGCCAGCAGGCTCACTAGCGGGAGTTTTCAAGAGACCCAGTACTTC
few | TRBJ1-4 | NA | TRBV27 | CASSSHRDGGEKLFF | TGTGCCAGCAGTTCCCACAGGGATGGTGGTGAAAAACTGTTTTTT
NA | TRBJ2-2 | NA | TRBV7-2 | CASSLGVGSRELFF | TGTGCCAGCAGCTTAGGTGTCGGGAGTCGGGAGCTGTTTTTT
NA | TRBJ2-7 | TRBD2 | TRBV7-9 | CASSLPSGTNYYEQYF | TGTGCCAGCAGCCTCCCCAGTGGGACTAACTACTACGAGCAGTACTTC
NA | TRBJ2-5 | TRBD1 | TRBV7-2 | CASSPSGTGRETQYF | TGTGCCAGCAGCCCCTCCGGGACAGGGAGAGAGACCCAGTACTTC